These 13 T cell receptor beta chains were sequenced from one sample in a study. TCRdb re-derived calls from the 5' RACE reads in MiXCR, one entry per CDR3 protein. The sample holds some 54,000 distinct CDR3 sequences, approximately 17% seen once. Input material: naive CD4+ T cells sorted from blood. As for subset: naive CD4+ T cells, CD4+CD45RA+CD25-. All receptors come from a female donor with breast cancer.

In this sample, this clonotype turned up a few times. DNA of the CDR3: TGCAGTGCTAGTCGGCGGGTAGATACGCAGTATTTT. The encoded protein is CSASRRVDTQYF. The chain links TRBV20-1 to TRBJ2-3; tentatively, D is TRBD2 (5 bases). Between the trimmed V and J ends, which lost 3 bases and 5 bases, there was a span of 9 bases. The germline V gene has CDR1 DFQATT and CDR2 SNEGSKA (reference sequence). There are 12 residues in the CDR3.

The chain uses TRBV11-2 and TRBJ2-2; 7 bases are a match to TRBD1. Trimming cost V 4 bases and J 3 bases; bases outside gene matches: 5. This CDR3 spans 15 amino acids. Germline V gives CDR1 SGHAT, CDR2 FQNNGV. For the CDR3, the DNA is TGTGCCAGCAGCTCCCGGGACAGACACACCGGGGAGCTGTTTTTT. Residues: CASSSRDRHTGELFF.

The table lists this clonotype with many counts. The rearrangement uses TRBV7-9 and TRBJ2-1, with a weak D call TRBD1 (5 bases). V lost 2 bases to trimming and J lost 3 bases, with 11 bases between them. The CDR3 is 15 amino acids. CDR1 SEHNR and CDR2 FQNEAQ come from the germline V gene (reference sequence). The CDR3: CASSLIKGFYNEQFF. The CDR3, as DNA: TGTGCCAGCAGCTTAATAAAGGGGTTCTACAATGAGCAGTTCTTC.

This clonotype was detected only a few times. V usage is TRBV7-2 and J usage is TRBJ1-5; maybe TRBD1 (6 bases). The V end was cut by 3 bases, the J end by 4 bases, with 10 bases between. The CDR3 has 14 residues. Germline CDR1 and CDR2: SGHTA and FQGNSA. CDR3 sequence reads: CASSFDRINQPQHF. CDR3 nucleotides: TGTGCCAGCAGCTTTGACAGGATAAATCAGCCCCAGCATTTT.

This clonotype showed up many times. V and J are TRBV20-1 and TRBJ1-1; TRBD1 is a possible D gene (6 bases). There are 16 residues in the CDR3. CDR1 is DFQATT, CDR2 SNEGSKA, per germline (reference sequence). Trimming pared 4 bases from V and 0 bases from J, leaving 18 bases between. CDR3 loop: CSATVFGRGLNTEAFF. CDR3 coding DNA: TGCAGTGCTACCGTATTTGGCAGGGGTTTGAACACTGAAGCTTTCTTT.

This chain connects TRBV27 to TRBJ2-7; D is possibly TRBD1 (7 bases). This CDR3 spans 15 amino acids. Looked up from germline, CDR1 is MNHEY and CDR2 is SMNVEV (reference sequence). Trimming stripped 3 bases from V and 2 bases from J, with 14 bases between. The chain's CDR3 is CASSFPGRGAYEQYF. The CDR3 DNA is TGTGCCAGCAGTTTCCCCGGCAGGGGGGCCTACGAGCAGTACTTC.

The V call is TRBV11-2, the J call TRBJ1-6; the D is unclear. Germline V gene data show CDR1 as SGHAT and CDR2 as FQNNGV. The CDR3 totals 11 residues. Trimming removed 5 bases at V and 6 bases at J, with 2 bases between. CDR3 bases: TGTGCCAGCAGCCTTAATTCACCCCTCCACTTT. Its protein is CASSLNSPLHF.

The chain employs TRBV9 and TRBJ2-5; 10 positions agree with TRBD2. CDR3 length: 17 amino acids. J gave up 5 bases and V 4 bases, and 14 bases lay outside the gene matches. Germline V gene sequence: CDR1 SGDLS, CDR2 YYNGEE. The CDR3 DNA reads as TGTGCCAGCAGCTTAGGGGGGGCTAGCGGGAGTTATGAGACCCAGTACTTC. Its translation: CASSLGGASGSYETQYF.

The J gene is TRBJ1-4, the V gene TRBV12-3 or TRBV12-4, with D possibly TRBD1 on 5 matching bases. V was cut by 6 bases and J by 7 bases, with 15 bases left in between. The CDR3 length is 14 residues. CDR3 DNA: TGTGCCAGCAGGCAGGGTTTGAGGGCTGAAAAACTGTTTTTT. It specifies CASRQGLRAEKLFF.

CDR3 nucleotide sequence: TGCAGTGCTAGCTCTGGCGGCCTGAGGGGGGAGACCCAGTACTTC. This gives the protein CSASSGGLRGETQYF. The chain has TRBV20-1 and TRBJ2-5; tentatively, D is TRBD1 (6 bases). The CDR3 extends over 15 amino acids. Germline CDR1 is DFQATT and CDR2 is SNEGSKA (reference sequence). The V gene lost 3 bases and the J gene lost 5 bases, with 19 bases spanning the gap.

This clonotype was found a few times. The chain links TRBV7-9 to TRBJ2-3, with D perhaps matching TRBD1 (6 bases). Germline V gene lookup returns CDR1 SEHNR and CDR2 FQNEAQ (reference sequence). The CDR3 consists of 14 residues. V lost 5 bases and J 1 base, leaving 10 bases between the germline ends. The CDR3 coding sequence is TGTGCCAGCAGCCCAGGGGACGGCACAGATACGCAGTATTTT. This sequence encodes CASSPGDGTDTQYF. Full variable domain (outside the CDR3, taken from reference TRBV7-9 and TRBJ2-3): DTGVSQNPRHKITKRGQNVTFRCDPISEHNRLYWYRQTLGQGPEFLTYFQNEAQLEKSRLLSDRFSAERPKGSFSTLEIQRTEQGDSAMYLCASSPGDGTDTQYFGPGTRLTVL.

This clonotype was seen ten or more times. The V and J genes are TRBV28 and TRBJ1-1; D ambiguous. The V end lost 6 bases, the J end lost 1 base, and 6 bases lay between the germline ends. CDR1 is MDHEN, CDR2 SYDVKM, per germline. This CDR3 is 12 amino acids long. This CDR3 reads CASSERNTEAFF. In DNA, the CDR3 is TGTGCCAGCAGCGAGAGGAACACTGAAGCTTTCTTT.

J is TRBJ2-2 and V is TRBV4-3; D remains ambiguous. The CDR3 has 15 residues. V gave up 0 bases and J gave up 4 bases, with 9 bases separating them. Germline assignment: CDR1 LGHNA and CDR2 YSLEER. The CDR3 protein is CASSQEPTGTGELFF. For the CDR3, the DNA is TGCGCCAGCAGCCAAGAACCGACGGGCACCGGGGAGCTGTTTTTT.